The entry that follows covers one TCR beta chain sequence. What it binds is unknown. Method: immunoSEQ multiplex PCR; TCRdb's copy keeps in-frame clones and lacks some. Of about 78,000 clones listed, about 83% are singletons. In germline, CDR1 is ENHRY, CDR2 SYGVKD. The CDR3 extends over 13 amino acids. The V segment lost 6 bases and the J segment 8 bases; nucleotides outside the gene matches: 6. The sample belongs to a study of T cells in localized non-small cell lung cancer. Study results and limitations: Uninvolved adjacent lung had more T cell clonality than any other tissue, topping tumor.

The chain combines TRBV10-3 with TRBJ1-4, with 7 bases lining up with TRBD1. This clonotype originated in a man between 40 and 69 years old with stage I lung adenocarcinoma. This material consisted of peripheral blood, taken before any cancer treatment. CDR3: CAISWDREEKLFF. The CDR3 DNA reads as TGTGCCATCAGCTGGGACAGAGAGGAAAAACTGTTTTTT.